The clone carrying this T cell receptor beta chain occurred a few times. Its antigen remains unidentified. This record comes from a study of beta chain features in type 1 diabetes. Turning to the study itself: Researchers looked at roughly 110 million sorted cells across all samples. General study results and limits: Compared to healthy donors, patients appeared to have naive, central memory and Treg TCRB repertoires that were more alike.

CD4+ naive, central memory, regulatory and stem cell-like memory cells were sorted via CD45RO/CCR7/CD25/CD127/CD95/CD27. Every isolated RNA sample was fully reverse transcribed, so sequencing captured expressed TCRB transcripts. Sequenced by immunoSEQ multiplex PCR; TCRdb stores in-frame clones only, minus some. Of approximately 140,000 clones listed, 6.9% are singletons. V dropped 3 bases and J dropped 4 bases, with 15 bases sitting between them. This CDR3 is 15 amino acids long. Germline V CDR1 and CDR2: SEHNR, FQNEAQ (reference sequence). The TCR sequence derives from a woman in her twenties or thirties in good health. Sequenced sample: central memory CD4+ T cells from blood. This chain uses TRBV7-9 with TRBJ2-5, with a possible D match to TRBD2 (6 bases). DNA of the CDR3: TGTGCCAGCAGCTTGGGGGAGGCGAAAAGAGAGACCCAGTACTTC. It specifies CASSLGEAKRETQYF.